This passage covers 7 T cell receptor beta chains from one sample sequenced in a study of spatial heterogeneity in lung cancer. TCRdb ran MiXCR on the 5' RACE reads and lists one entry per CDR3 protein. The repertoire has around 100,000 distinct CDR3 sequences, 10% to 11% of them found once; the top ten carry 24%. Time point given: blood at routine non-recurrence follow-up after resection. Sequencing was performed on PBMCs, taken at follow-up. Source of these receptors: a female donor with early-stage non-small cell lung cancer.

This clonotype appeared many times. The chain links TRBV20-1 to TRBJ2-7; D ambiguous. The germline V and J ends were trimmed by 4 bases and 3 bases, with 7 bases remaining between them. This CDR3 is 11 amino acids long. Looked up from germline, CDR1 is DFQATT and CDR2 is SNEGSKA (reference sequence). The CDR3 here is CSATRNYEQYF. As DNA, the CDR3 is TGCAGTGCTACTAGAAACTACGAGCAGTACTTC.

There are a few counts of this clonotype. The rearrangement uses TRBV7-8 and TRBJ1-3; D not resolved. The CDR3 is made up of 13 amino acids. Germline CDR1 reads SGHVS; CDR2 reads FQNEAQ. V was clipped by 1 base and J by 0 bases, with 1 base between them. The CDR3 spells CASSLDSGNTIYF. Here the CDR3 DNA reads TGTGCCAGCAGCTTAGACTCTGGAAACACCATATATTTT.

The genes are TRBV29-1 and TRBJ2-3; D is unresolved. The CDR3 runs to 15 residues. Trimming took off 2 bases at V and 4 bases at J, with 16 bases between the two ends. In germline, CDR1 is SQVTM, CDR2 ANQGSEA. The CDR3 DNA reads as TGCAGCGTTGAAAATACGGCAAGTAGGGCAGATACGCAGTATTTT. It translates to CSVENTASRADTQYF.

The table lists this clonotype with a few counts. The chain joins TRBV29-1 to TRBJ2-5; D may be TRBD1 or TRBD2 (5 bases each). CDR1 is SQVTM and CDR2 is ANQGSEA in the germline V gene. The V and J ends lost 8 bases and 3 bases respectively, with 13 bases between them. The CDR3 length is 12 residues. Here the CDR3 reads CSPGGPKETQYF. The CDR3 nucleotides are TGCAGCCCTGGGGGACCGAAAGAGACCCAGTACTTC.

CDR3 region: CASSGGLAGAETQYF. The CDR3 bases are TGTGCCAGCAGCGGTGGACTAGCGGGAGCAGAGACCCAGTACTTC. The gene calls are TRBV9 and TRBJ2-5; 13 nucleotides line up with TRBD2. CDR1 is SGDLS, CDR2 YYNGEE, per germline. The V segment lost 3 bases and the J segment 4 bases; nucleotides outside the gene matches: 3. The CDR3 is 15 residues long.

This clonotype was seen a handful of times. The chain carries TRBV13 and TRBJ1-2, with TRBD1 as a possible D gene (5 bases). Germline V gene data show CDR1 as PRHDT and CDR2 as FYEKMQ (reference sequence). V dropped 4 bases and J dropped 0 bases, with 21 bases sitting between them. CDR3 size: 18 residues. The CDR3 here is CASSSTRQGRRPNYGYTF. Written as DNA, the CDR3 is TGTGCCAGCAGCTCTACCCGCCAGGGACGGAGGCCTAACTATGGCTACACCTTC.

This clonotype was observed at least ten times. The CDR3 is CSVGTGLSYGYTF. CDR3 DNA sequence: TGCAGCGTTGGAACAGGGTTAAGCTATGGCTACACCTTC. This chain uses TRBV29-1 with TRBJ1-2, with D possibly being TRBD1 (6 bases). Germline-derived CDR1 and CDR2 are SQVTM and ANQGSEA. Trimming took off 4 bases at V and 4 bases at J, with 13 bases between the two ends. The CDR3 covers 13 residues. Combining the CDR3 with reference TRBV29-1 and TRBJ1-2 gives the whole variable domain SAVISQKPSRDICQRGTSLTIQCQVDSQVTMMFWYRQQPGQSLTLIATANQGSEATYESGFVIDKFPISRPNLTFSTLTVSNMSPEDSSIYLCSVGTGLSYGYTFGSGTRLTVV.